Sequencing of this T cell receptor beta chain was carried out in a study of T cell repertoires and HLA-DP antigens. In the case of this clone: Its target is unknown.

This CDR3 has 16 residues. V dropped 3 bases and J dropped 2; count of bases not matched to a gene: 7. Germline CDR1 reads SGHRS; CDR2 reads YFSETQ. Some clones are missing from TCRdb's copy, which holds only in-frame ones; the method was immunoSEQ multiplex PCR. Here the sample spans about 110,000 clones, roughly 92% being singletons. The clonotype was recovered from a woman aged 18-35 years in good health and CMV-seronegative. The specimen was CD4+ T cells from PBMCs. The V gene is TRBV5-1, the J gene TRBJ2-3; 9 nucleotides line up with TRBD2. Written as DNA, the CDR3 is TGCGCCAGCAGCTCAGCGGCGGGGGGGCTCACAGATACGCAGTATTTT. Its translation is CASSSAAGGLTDTQYF.